These T cell receptor beta chains were read from a single sample in a study of T cell clones after liver transplantation. The repertoire was sequenced with immunoSEQ multiplex PCR; TCRdb's copy has only in-frame clones and lacks some. The repertoire holds under 20,000 clones, with 75% to 90% as singletons. The source material was CD8+ T cells from blood, sampled 45 to 46 months after liver transplant. The receptor set was obtained from a human patient who received a liver transplant. Certain T cells may be donor cells from the graft. The CDR3 runs from the conserved cysteine through the conserved F or W.

J gene	V gene	CDR3 protein
TRBJ1-1	TRBV6-5	CASSYNPTTEAFF
TRBJ1-1	TRBV10-1	CASSDRNLTTEAFF
TRBJ2-7	TRBV27	CASSFGATYEQYF
TRBJ2-1	TRBV5-8	CASSPSERLAYNEQFF
TRBJ1-1	TRBV10-1	CASSGTGDTEAFF
TRBJ2-1	TRBV28	CASSLWDSPYNEQFF
TRBJ2-5	TRBV6-6	CASSSGAGGRKTQYF
TRBJ2-2	TRBV6-1	CASSEAFYREAGELFF
TRBJ1-2	TRBV2	CASTTTWDRDSYGYTF
TRBJ2-7	TRBV19	CASSISTSEAYEQYF
TRBJ2-7	TRBV28	CASSFIGSHEQYF
TRBJ2-1	TRBV5-1	CASSVRGEEQFF
TRBJ2-2	TRBV7-7	CASSLGAGGAPGELFF
TRBJ1-1	TRBV5-4	CASSFGQFNEAFF
TRBJ1-1	TRBV14	CASSQAVGPGVGNTEAFF
TRBJ2-1	TRBV10-1	CASSPGQHNEQFF
TRBJ1-5	TRBV4-1	CASSPQGDGGNQPQHF
TRBJ2-1	TRBV5-1	CASSRGGREQFF
TRBJ2-5	TRBV16	CASSHSGRRETQYF
TRBJ1-1	TRBV5-6	CASSLGGITEAFF
TRBJ1-2	TRBV7-8	CASSLSLEDYGYTF
TRBJ2-3	TRBV7-2	CASSGVSFFTDTQYF
TRBJ2-7	TRBV28	CASSSIETGDSYEQYF
TRBJ2-7	TRBV7-9	CASSSPRESYEQYF
TRBJ2-1	TRBV28	CASSLRTSANVNEQFF
TRBJ2-3	TRBV27	CASQTGGSTDTQYF
TRBJ2-6	TRBV2	CASNLNRDLSGANVLTF
TRBJ1-5	TRBV4-1	CASSQVGAEIEPQHF
TRBJ2-2	TRBV27	CASSSLQGWELFF
TRBJ2-5	TRBV7-9	CASSLARRGLGETQYF
TRBJ1-1	TRBV30	CACNEGRGTEAFF
TRBJ2-1	TRBV9	CASSPGLAEYNEQFF
TRBJ2-7	TRBV19	CASSNRDLSYEQYF
TRBJ2-1	TRBV7-2	CASSAPGTSAYNEQFF
TRBJ1-1	TRBV6-5	CASSSQMNTEAFF
TRBJ1-1	TRBV19	CASSLDRKVNTEAFF
TRBJ1-2	TRBV7-8	CASSLPGAGGGFGYTF
TRBJ2-7	TRBV5-1	CASSWDSLMNEQYF
TRBJ1-1	TRBV7-8	CASSWDRAMNTEAFF
TRBJ1-5	TRBV6-6	CASSPDGTYQPQHF
TRBJ2-7	TRBV4-1	CASSQGLAGWYEQYF
TRBJ2-7	TRBV11-2	CASSYGQPEQYF
TRBJ1-1	TRBV6-6	CASSEGAFF
TRBJ2-1	TRBV28	CASSLAMSSYNEQFF
TRBJ1-1	TRBV10-3	CAAAGGMNTEAFF
TRBJ2-1	TRBV19	CASSPGLAGYNEQFF